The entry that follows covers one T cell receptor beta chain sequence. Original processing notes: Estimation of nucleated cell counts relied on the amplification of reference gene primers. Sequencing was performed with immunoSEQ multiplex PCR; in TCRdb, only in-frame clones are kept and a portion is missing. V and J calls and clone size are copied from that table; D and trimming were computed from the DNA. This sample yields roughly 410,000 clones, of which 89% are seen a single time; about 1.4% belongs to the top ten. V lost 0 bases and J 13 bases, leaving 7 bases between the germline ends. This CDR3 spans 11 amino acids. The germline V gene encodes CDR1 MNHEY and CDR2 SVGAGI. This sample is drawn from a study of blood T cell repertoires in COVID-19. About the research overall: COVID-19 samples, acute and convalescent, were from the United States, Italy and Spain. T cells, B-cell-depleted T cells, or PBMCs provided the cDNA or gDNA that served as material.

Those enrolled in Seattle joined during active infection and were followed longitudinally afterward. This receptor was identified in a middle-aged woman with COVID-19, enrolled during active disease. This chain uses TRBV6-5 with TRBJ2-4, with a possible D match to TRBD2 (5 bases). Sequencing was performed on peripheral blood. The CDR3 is CASSYSGRQYF. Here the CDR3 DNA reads TGTGCCAGCAGTTACTCGGGGAGACAGTACTTC.